Included here is one T cell receptor (beta chain) sequence, with context. Its target is not known. This sample is part of a study of CXCR3-negative and CXCR3-positive naive CD8 T cells. The overall study: The libraries together contributed some 150 million TRB reads, each supplying about 1.5 +/- 0.3 million. Study-wide results and limits: Within a donor, both naive subsets shared TRBV-TRBJ usage, unlike memory cells. Researchers report CXCR3 expression partially decreased after cryopreservation, with fresh PBMCs used in most assays.

The CDR3 runs to 15 residues. CDR1 and CDR2 (germline): DFQATT, SNEGSKA (reference sequence). Researchers prepared the TRB cDNA libraries using 5' RACE with UMI labels. No DNA is given; TCRdb re-called the 5' RACE reads and lists each CDR3 protein once. The table gives 100,000 to 150,000 distinct CDR3 sequences; the top ten clones make up roughly 0.31% of it. Every subset of CD8+ T cells was sorted in triplicate at 250,000 to 350,000 cells each. The sample comprised naive CXCR3- CD8+ T cells from blood. Subset defined: CD45RO-CCR7+CD27+CD95- naive CD8+ T cells lacking CXCR3 (TNR3-). This receptor was taken from a human donor in good health. Some clones in this sample may be carry-over from other donors' samples. V gene TRBV20-1 combines with J gene TRBJ2-7. The CDR3: CSARDRHRSSYEQYF.